This TCR beta chain emerged from a study of control samples from healthy donors and cancer patients. Only in-frame clones appear in the TCRdb table, and some are missing; sequencing was by immunoSEQ multiplex PCR. The sample contains around 130,000 clones, around nine tenths of which appear only once. Germline assignment: CDR1 LGHNT and CDR2 FRNRAP. V was shortened by 2 bases and J by 3 bases, with 7 bases between the two germline ends. The CDR3 contains 14 residues. The sample consisted of blood. The chain carries TRBV12-5 and TRBJ1-4; D possibly corresponds to TRBD1 (6 bases). The receptor comes from a man aged 25-40 years in good health. The CDR3 nucleotides are TGTGCTAGTGGTTTGACAGGGTCTAATGAAAAACTGTTTTTT. This gives the protein CASGLTGSNEKLFF.